Included here is one TCR beta chain sequence, with context. Its antigen remains unknown. This clone may be a read error of a much larger clone one base away. One entry per CDR3 protein, called by TCRdb with MiXCR from the multiplex PCR reads. The sample carries over 250,000 distinct CDR3 sequences, under 35% recorded once. The CDR3 length is 15 residues. The ends lost 5 bases at V and 5 bases at J; junction bases unmatched: 11. The V gene's germline CDR1 is SGHNT and CDR2 YENEEA. The data derive from a study of breast tumors, draining lymph nodes, adjacent tissues. Regarding the study as a whole: Luminal-like breast cancer showed significantly higher tumor–nontumor repertoire similarity than basal-like. That most tumor T cells come from lymph nodes remained unproven. Tumor repertoires ranked between lymph nodes and nontumor tissue in diversity, with V and J gene preferences. Data fit most tumor T cells coming from lymph node, expanding in tumor.

The lymph nodes were axillary draining lymph nodes from breast cancer patients. The receptor was derived from a female donor with breast cancer. Some clones in this sample may be carry-over from other donors' samples. The material sequenced was axillary lymph node tissue. This chain connects TRBV11-3 to TRBJ2-5; 7 bases fit TRBD2. The CDR3 protein is CASSRRRTSTETQYF. In DNA form, the CDR3 reads TGTGCCAGCAGCCGAAGGAGGACTAGTACGGAGACCCAGTACTTC.